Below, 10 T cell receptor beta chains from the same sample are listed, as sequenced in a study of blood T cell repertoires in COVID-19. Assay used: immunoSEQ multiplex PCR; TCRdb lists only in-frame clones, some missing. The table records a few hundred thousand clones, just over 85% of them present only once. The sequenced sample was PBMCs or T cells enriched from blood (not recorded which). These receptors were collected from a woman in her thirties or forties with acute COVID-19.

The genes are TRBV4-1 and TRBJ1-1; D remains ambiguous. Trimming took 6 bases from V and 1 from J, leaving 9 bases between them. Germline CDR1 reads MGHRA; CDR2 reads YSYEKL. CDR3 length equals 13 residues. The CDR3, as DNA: TGCGCCAGCAGGCGAATAGAGAACACTGAAGCTTTCTTT. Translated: CASRRIENTEAFF.

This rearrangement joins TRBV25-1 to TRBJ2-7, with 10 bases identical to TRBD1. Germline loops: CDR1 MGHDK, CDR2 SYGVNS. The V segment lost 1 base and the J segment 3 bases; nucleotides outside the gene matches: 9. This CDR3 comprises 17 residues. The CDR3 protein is CASSEWVRGQGIYEQYF. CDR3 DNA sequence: TGTGCCAGCAGTGAATGGGTTAGGGGACAGGGGATCTACGAGCAGTACTTC.

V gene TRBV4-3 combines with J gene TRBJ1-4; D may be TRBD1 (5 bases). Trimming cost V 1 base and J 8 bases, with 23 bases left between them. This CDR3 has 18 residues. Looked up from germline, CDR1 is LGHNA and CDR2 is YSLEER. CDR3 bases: TGCGCCAGCAGCCAAGGCCTCGCGGGGGGAGTAACCGGGGAAAAACTGTTTTTT. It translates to CASSQGLAGGVTGEKLFF.

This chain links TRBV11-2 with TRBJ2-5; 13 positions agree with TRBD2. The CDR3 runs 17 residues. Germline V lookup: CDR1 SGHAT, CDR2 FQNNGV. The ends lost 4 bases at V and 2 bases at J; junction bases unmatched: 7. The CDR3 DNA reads TGTGCCAGCAGCTACCAACTAGCGGGGGGGGATCAAGAGACCCAGTACTTC. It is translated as CASSYQLAGGDQETQYF.

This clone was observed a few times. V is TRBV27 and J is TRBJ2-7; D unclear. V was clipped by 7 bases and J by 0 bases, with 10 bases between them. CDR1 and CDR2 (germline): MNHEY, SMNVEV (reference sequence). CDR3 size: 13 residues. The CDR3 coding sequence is TGTGCCAGCAAGCCTAACTTCTCCTACGAGCAGTACTTC. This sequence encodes CASKPNFSYEQYF.

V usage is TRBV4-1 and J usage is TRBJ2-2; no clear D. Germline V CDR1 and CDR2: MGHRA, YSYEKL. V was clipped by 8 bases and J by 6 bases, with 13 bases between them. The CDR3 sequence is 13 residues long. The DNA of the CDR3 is TGCGCCAGCGCCCCCGGTTCTGCCGGGGAGCTGTTTTTT. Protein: CASAPGSAGELFF.

DNA for the CDR3: TGTGCCAGCAGCTGGACCCTCAGGGGCTCCTACAATGAGCAGTTCTTC. This translates into CASSWTLRGSYNEQFF. This chain joins TRBV7-9 and TRBJ2-1, with D possibly matching TRBD1 (6 bases). Germline V lookup: CDR1 SEHNR, CDR2 FQNEAQ (reference sequence). The CDR3 totals 16 residues. The germline V and J ends were trimmed by 4 bases and 0 bases, with 13 bases remaining between them.

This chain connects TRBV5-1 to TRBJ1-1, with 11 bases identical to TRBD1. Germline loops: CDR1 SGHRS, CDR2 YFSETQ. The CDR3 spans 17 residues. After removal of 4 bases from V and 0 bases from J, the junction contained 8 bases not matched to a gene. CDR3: CASSAGTGGWMNTEAFF. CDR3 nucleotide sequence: TGCGCCAGCAGCGCCGGGACAGGGGGTTGGATGAACACTGAAGCTTTCTTT.

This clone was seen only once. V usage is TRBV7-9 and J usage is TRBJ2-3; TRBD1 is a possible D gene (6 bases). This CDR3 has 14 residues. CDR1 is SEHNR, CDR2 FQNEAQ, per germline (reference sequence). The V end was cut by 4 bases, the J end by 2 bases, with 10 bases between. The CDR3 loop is CASSSGDTTDTQYF. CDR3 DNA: TGTGCCAGCAGCTCAGGGGACACCACAGATACGCAGTATTTT.

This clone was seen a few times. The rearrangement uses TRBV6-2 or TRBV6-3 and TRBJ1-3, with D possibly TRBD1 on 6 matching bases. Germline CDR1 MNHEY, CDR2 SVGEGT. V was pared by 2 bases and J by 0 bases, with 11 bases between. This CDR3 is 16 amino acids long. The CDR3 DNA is TGTGCCAGCAGTTACATGGGGGACAACTCTGGAAACACCATATATTTT. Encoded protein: CASSYMGDNSGNTIYF.